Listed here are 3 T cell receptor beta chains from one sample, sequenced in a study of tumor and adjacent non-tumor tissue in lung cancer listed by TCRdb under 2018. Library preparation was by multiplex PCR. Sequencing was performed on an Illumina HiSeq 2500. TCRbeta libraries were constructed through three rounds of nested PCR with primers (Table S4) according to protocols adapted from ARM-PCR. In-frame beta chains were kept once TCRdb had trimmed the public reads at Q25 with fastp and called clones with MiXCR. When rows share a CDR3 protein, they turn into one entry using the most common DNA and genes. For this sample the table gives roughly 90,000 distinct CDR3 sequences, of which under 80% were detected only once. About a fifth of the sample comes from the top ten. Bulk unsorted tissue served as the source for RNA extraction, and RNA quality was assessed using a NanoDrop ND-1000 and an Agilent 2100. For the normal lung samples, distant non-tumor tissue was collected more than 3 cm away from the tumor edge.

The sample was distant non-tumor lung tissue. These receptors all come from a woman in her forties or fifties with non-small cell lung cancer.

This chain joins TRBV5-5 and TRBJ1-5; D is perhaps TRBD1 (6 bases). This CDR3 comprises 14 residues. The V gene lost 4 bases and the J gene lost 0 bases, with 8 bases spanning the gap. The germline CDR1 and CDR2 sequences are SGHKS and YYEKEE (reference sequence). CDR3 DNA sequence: TGTGCCAGCAGCGGGGGCTATAGCAATCAGCCCCAGCATTTT. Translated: CASSGGYSNQPQHF.

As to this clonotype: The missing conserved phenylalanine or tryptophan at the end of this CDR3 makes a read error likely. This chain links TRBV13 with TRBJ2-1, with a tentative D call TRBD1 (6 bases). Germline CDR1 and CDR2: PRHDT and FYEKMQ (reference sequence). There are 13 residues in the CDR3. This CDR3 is CVNSKDSHNEQFI. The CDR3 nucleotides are TGTGTCAACAGCAAGGACAGTCACAATGAGCAGTTCATC.

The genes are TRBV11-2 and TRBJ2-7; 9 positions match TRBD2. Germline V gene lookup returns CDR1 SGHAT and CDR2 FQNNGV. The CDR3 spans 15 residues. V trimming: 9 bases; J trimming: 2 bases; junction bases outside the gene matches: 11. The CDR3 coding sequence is TGTGCCAGAATCCCGCGACTAGCGGATCCCTACGAGCAGTACTTC. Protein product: CARIPRLADPYEQYF.